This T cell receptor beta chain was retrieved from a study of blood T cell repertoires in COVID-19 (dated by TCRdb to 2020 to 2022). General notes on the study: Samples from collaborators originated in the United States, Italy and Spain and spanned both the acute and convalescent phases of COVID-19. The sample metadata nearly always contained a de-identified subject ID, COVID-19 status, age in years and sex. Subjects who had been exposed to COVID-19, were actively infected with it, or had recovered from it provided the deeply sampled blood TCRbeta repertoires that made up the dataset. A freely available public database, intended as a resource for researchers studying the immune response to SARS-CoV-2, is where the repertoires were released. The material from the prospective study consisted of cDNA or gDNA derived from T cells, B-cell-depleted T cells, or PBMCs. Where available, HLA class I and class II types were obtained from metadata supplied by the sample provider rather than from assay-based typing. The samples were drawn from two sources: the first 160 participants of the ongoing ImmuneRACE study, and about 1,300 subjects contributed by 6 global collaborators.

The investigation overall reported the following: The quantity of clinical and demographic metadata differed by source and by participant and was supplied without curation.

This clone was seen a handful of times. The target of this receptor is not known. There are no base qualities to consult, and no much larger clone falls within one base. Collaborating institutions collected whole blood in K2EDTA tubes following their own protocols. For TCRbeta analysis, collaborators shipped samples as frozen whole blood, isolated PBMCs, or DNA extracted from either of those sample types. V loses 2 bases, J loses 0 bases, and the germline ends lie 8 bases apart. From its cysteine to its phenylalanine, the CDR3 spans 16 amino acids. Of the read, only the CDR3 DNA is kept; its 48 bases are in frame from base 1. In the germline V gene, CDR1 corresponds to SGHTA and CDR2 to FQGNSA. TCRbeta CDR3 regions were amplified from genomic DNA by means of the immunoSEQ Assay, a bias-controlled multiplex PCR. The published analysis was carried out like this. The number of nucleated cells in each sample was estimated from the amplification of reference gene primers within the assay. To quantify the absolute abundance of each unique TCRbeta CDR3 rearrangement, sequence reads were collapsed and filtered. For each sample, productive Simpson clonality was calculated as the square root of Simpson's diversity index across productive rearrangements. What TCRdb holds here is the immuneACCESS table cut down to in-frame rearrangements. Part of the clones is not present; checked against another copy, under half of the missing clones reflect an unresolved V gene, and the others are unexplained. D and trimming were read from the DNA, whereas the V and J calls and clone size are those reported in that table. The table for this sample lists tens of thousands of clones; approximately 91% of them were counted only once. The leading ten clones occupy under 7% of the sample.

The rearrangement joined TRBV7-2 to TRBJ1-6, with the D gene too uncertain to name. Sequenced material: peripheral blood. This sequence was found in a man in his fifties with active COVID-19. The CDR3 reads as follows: CASSLLGSSYNSPLHF. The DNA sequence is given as TGTGCCAGCAGCTTACTTGGGAGCTCCTATAATTCACCCCTCCACTTT.